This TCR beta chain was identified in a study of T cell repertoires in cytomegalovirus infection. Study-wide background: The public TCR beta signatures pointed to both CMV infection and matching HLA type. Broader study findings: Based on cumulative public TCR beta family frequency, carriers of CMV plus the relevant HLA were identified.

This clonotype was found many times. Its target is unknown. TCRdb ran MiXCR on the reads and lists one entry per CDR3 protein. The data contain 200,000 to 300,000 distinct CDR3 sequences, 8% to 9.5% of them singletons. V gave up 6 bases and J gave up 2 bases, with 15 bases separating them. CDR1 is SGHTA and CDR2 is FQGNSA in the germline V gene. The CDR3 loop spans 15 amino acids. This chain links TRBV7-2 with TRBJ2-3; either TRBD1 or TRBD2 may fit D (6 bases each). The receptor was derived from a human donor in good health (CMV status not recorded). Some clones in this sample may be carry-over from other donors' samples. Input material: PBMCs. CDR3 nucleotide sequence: TGTGCCAGCAGTCAAGGGGGACTCCCCACAGATACGCAGTATTTT. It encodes CASSQGGLPTDTQYF.